This TCR beta chain was sequenced during a study of blood T cell repertoires in COVID-19 (dated by TCRdb to 2018 to 2021). About the full investigation: Samples from collaborators originated in the United States, Italy and Spain and spanned both the acute and convalescent phases of COVID-19. The prospective study material was composed of cDNA or gDNA derived from T cells, B-cell-depleted T cells, or PBMCs. The dataset comprised deeply sampled blood TCRbeta repertoires from subjects exposed to, actively infected with, or recovered from COVID-19. The repertoires were released in a freely available public database intended as a resource for research on the immune response to SARS-CoV-2. The samples were drawn from the first 160 participants of the ongoing ImmuneRACE study and from under 1,500 subjects provided by 6 global collaborators. The sample metadata nearly always contained a de-identified subject ID, COVID-19 status, age in years and sex. Where available, HLA class I and class II types were taken from metadata supplied by the sample provider and were not determined by assay-based typing. What the authors observed across the whole study: How much clinical and demographic metadata was included differed by source and by participant, and the metadata was provided uncurated.

Enrolling through a virtual design, the prospective study's participants ranged in age from roughly 18 to 89 years and lived across 24 United States geographic areas. Cohort assignment in the prospective study relied on participant-reported clinical history from a screening survey and a study questionnaire. Recovered participants in ImmuneRACE Cohort 3 were defined as having two consecutive negative NP/OP PCR tests, clearance from a healthcare professional, or resolution of symptoms. In the prospective study, mobile phlebotomists collected whole blood, serum and a nasopharyngeal or oropharyngeal swab from each participant. Additional blood draws and questionnaires over an approximately 2-month period could optionally be provided by prospective study participants. Blood samples from the prospective study were shipped frozen or at room temperature prior to DNA extraction. TCRbeta CDR3 regions were amplified from genomic DNA by means of the immunoSEQ Assay, a bias-controlled multiplex PCR. Per the authors' processing: The number of nucleated cells in each sample was estimated from the amplification of reference gene primers within the assay. Sequence reads were collapsed and filtered to measure the absolute abundance of every unique TCRbeta CDR3 rearrangement. Productive Simpson clonality was computed per sample as the square root of Simpson's diversity index over productive rearrangements. The table was pulled from immuneACCESS by TCRdb, which kept in-frame rearrangements only. Such tables lose some clones; where checked, under half of the loss comes from unresolved V genes, and the rest has no known cause. V and J calls and clone size are given by that table; D and trimming were obtained from the DNA. For this sample there are roughly 240,000 clones; about 82% appear just once. The ten largest make up around 1.9% of the sample.

This clone was picked up a small number of times. The target of this receptor is not known. The sample holds no much larger clone one base away, and base qualities are not on file. Compared with germline, V lacks 4 bases and J lacks 9 bases; bases without a gene match: 10. Via the germline V gene, CDR1 is SGHDT and CDR2 YYEEEE. The CDR3 holds 16 amino acids from the cysteine to the phenylalanine. Left in the record is the CDR3 DNA by itself, 48 bases read in frame from the first base. Sequenced sample: PBMCs or T cells enriched from blood (not recorded which). This TCR was sampled from a woman aged 50 to 60 who had recovered from COVID-19. The chain is assembled from TRBV5-6 and TRBJ1-6; TRBD1 agrees with 10 junctional bases. The nucleotide sequence reads TGTGCCAGCAGCCCGACCTGGGACAGGGGTTTTTCACCCCTCCACTTT. It is translated as CASSPTWDRGFSPLHF.